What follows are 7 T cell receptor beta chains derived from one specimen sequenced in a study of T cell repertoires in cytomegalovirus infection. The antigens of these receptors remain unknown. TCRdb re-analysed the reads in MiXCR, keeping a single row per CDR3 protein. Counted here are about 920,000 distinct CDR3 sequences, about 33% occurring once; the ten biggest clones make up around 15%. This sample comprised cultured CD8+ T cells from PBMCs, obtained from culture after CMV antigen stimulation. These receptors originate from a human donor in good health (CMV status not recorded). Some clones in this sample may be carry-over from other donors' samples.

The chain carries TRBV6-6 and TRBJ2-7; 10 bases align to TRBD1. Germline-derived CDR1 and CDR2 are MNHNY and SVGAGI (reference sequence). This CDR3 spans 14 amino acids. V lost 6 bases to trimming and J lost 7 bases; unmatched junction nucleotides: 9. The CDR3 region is CASRRRDRGDEQYV. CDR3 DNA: TGTGCCAGCAGACGCCGGGACAGGGGTGATGAGCAGTACGTC.

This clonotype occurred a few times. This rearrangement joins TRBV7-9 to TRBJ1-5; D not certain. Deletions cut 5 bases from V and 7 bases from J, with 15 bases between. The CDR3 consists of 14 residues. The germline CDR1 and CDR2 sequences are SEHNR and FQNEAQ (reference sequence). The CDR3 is CASSPGRGLQPQHF. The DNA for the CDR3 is TGTGCCAGCAGCCCAGGACGGGGATTGCAGCCCCAGCATTTT.

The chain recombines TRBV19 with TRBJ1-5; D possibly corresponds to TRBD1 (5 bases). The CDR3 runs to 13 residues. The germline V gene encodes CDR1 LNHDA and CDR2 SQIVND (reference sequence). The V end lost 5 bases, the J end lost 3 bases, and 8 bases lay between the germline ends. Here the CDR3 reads CASSGGFNQPQHF. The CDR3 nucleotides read TGTGCCAGTAGTGGGGGTTTCAATCAGCCCCAGCATTTT.

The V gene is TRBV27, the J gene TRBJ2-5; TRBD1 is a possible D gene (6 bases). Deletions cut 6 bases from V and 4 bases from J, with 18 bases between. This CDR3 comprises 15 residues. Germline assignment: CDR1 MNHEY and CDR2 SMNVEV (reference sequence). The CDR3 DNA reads TGTGCCAGCAGCCCGGGCAGGGGATACGGAGAGACCCAGTACTTC. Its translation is CASSPGRGYGETQYF.

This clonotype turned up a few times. The CDR3 loop is CASSHSHNEQFF. CDR3 nucleotide sequence: TGTGCCAGCAGCCACAGCCACAATGAGCAGTTCTTC. The V call is TRBV7-9, the J call TRBJ2-1; D is uncertain. V was shortened by 5 bases and J by 5 bases, with 7 bases between the two germline ends. The CDR3 runs to 12 residues. CDR1 and CDR2 (germline): SEHNR, FQNEAQ (reference sequence).

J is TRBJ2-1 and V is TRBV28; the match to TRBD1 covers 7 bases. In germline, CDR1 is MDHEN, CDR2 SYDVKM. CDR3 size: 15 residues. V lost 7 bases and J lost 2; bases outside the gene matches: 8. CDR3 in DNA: TGTGCCAGCACTCCCCGGGACAGTACCTACAATGAGCAGTTCTTC. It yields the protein CASTPRDSTYNEQFF.

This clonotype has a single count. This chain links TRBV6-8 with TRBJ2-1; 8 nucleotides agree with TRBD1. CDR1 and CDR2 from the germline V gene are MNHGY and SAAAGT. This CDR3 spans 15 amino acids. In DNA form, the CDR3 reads TGTGTCACGCAACCCGGGACAGGTACCTACAATGAGCAGTTCTTC. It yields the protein CVTQPGTGTYNEQFF.